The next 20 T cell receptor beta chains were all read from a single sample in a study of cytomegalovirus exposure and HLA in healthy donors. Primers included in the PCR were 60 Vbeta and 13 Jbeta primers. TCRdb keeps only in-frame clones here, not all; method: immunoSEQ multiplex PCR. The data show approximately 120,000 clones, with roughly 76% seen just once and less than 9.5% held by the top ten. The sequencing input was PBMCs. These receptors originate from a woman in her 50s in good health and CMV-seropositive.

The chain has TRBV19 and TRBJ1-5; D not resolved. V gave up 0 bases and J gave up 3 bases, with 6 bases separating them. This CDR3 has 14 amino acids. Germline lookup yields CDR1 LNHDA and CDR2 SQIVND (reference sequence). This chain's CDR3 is CASSIETFNQPQHF. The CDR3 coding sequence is TGTGCCAGTAGTATAGAGACTTTCAATCAGCCCCAGCATTTT.

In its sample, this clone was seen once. CDR3 coding DNA: TGCAGCGCCCTGATGTCTAGCGGGAGTCAGTTCTTC. Protein product: CSALMSSGSQFF. V usage is TRBV29-1 and J usage is TRBJ2-1, with 10 bases fitting TRBD2. The CDR3 extends over 12 amino acids. Germline assignment: CDR1 SQVTM and CDR2 ANQGSEA. V dropped 7 bases and J dropped 13; count of bases not matched to a gene: 10.

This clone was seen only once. DNA of the CDR3: TGCGCCAGCAGCTACGGACTAGCGGTCTACAATGAGCAGTTCTTC. Its translation is CASSYGLAVYNEQFF. The chain is built from TRBV4-3 and TRBJ2-1; 10 bases match TRBD2. The CDR3 length is 15 residues. Germline CDR1 reads LGHNA; CDR2 reads YSLEER. The ends lost 5 bases at V and 3 bases at J; junction bases unmatched: 4.

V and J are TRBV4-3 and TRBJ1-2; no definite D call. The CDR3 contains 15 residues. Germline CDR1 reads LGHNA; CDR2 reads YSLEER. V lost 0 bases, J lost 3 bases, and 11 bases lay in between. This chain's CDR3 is CASSQEASGYYGYTF. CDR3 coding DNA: TGCGCCAGCAGCCAAGAGGCCAGCGGGTACTATGGCTACACCTTC.

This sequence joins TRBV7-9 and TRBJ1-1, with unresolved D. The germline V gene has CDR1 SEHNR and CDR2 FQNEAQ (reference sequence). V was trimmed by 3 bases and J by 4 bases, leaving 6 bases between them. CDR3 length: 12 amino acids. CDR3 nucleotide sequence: TGTGCCAGCAGCTTTCAGGTCACTGAAGCTTTCTTT. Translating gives CASSFQVTEAFF.

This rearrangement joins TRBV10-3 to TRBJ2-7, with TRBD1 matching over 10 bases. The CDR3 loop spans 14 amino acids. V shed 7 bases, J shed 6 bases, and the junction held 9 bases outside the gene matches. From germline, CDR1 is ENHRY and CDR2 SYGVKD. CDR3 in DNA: TGTGCCATCAAAGGGACAGGGGAAAGTCGCGAGCAGTACTTC. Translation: CAIKGTGESREQYF.

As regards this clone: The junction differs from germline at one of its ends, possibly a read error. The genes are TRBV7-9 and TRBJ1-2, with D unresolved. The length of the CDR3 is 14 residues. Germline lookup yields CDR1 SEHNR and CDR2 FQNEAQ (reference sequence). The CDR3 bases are TGTTCCAGCAGCTCTCCCGGGATAGGGTATGGCTACACCTTC. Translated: CSSSSPGIGYGYTF.

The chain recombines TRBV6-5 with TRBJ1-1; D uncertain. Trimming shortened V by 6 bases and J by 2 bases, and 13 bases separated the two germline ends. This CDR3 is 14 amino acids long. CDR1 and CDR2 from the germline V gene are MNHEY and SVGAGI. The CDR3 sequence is CASRAGSLNTEAFF. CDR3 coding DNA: TGTGCCAGCAGGGCCGGGAGCCTTAACACTGAAGCTTTCTTT.

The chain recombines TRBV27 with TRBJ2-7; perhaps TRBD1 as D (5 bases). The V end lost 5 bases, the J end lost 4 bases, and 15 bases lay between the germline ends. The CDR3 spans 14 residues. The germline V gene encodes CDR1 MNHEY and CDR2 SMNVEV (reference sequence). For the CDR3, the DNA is TGTGCCAGCAGTCAAAACCCACAGGTATACGAGCAGTACTTC. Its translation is CASSQNPQVYEQYF.

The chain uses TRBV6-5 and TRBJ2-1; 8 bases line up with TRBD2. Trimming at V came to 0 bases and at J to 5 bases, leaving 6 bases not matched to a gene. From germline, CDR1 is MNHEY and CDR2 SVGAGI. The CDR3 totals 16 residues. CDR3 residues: CASSYSGTRGHNEQFF. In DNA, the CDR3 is TGTGCCAGCAGTTACTCAGGGACTAGGGGTCACAATGAGCAGTTCTTC.

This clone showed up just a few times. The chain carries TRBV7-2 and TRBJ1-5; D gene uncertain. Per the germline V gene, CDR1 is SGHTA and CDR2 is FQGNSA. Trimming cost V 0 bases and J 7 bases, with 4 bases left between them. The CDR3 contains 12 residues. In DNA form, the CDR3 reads TGTGCCAGCAGCTTAGCAGAGCAGCCCCAGCATTTT. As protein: CASSLAEQPQHF.

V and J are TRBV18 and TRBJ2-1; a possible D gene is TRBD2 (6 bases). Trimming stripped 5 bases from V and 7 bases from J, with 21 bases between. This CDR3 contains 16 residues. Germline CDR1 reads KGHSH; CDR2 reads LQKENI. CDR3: CASSYVILAGQNEQFF. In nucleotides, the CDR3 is TGTGCCAGCTCATACGTGATACTGGCGGGGCAAAATGAGCAGTTCTTC.

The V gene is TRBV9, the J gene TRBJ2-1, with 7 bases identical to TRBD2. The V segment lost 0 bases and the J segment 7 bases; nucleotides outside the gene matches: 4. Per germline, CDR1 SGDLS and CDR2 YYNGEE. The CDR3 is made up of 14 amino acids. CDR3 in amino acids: CASSVVDSGNEQFF. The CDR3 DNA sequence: TGTGCCAGCAGCGTAGTGGATAGCGGGAATGAGCAGTTCTTC.

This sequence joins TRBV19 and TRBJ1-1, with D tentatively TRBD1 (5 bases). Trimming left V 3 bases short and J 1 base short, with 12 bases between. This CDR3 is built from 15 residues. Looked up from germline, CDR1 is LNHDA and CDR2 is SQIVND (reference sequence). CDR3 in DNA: TGTGCCAGTAGTATGGGGCCCACGGCGAACACTGAAGCTTTCTTT. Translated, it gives CASSMGPTANTEAFF.

Here the CDR3 reads CASSPGPGGNQPQHF. The CDR3 DNA reads as TGTGCCAGTAGTCCCGGGCCGGGGGGCAATCAGCCCCAGCATTTT. This chain links TRBV19 with TRBJ1-5, with a tentative D call TRBD1 (5 bases). The CDR3 is 15 residues long. In germline, CDR1 is LNHDA, CDR2 SQIVND (reference sequence). V gave up 5 bases and J gave up 2 bases, with 13 bases separating them.

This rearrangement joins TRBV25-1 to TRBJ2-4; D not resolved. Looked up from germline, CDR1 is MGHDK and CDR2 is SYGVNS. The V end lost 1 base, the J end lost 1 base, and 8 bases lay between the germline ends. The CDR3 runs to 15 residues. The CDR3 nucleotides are TGTGCCAGCAGTGAATTAGACGGGGCCAAAAACATTCAGTACTTC. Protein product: CASSELDGAKNIQYF.

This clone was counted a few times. The CDR3 nucleotides are TGTGCCAGCAGTGGCACTAGCGGGAGGGCCGTTTACGAGCAGTACTTC. Residues: CASSGTSGRAVYEQYF. The chain couples TRBV6-1 to TRBJ2-7; 13 bases fit TRBD2. The germline gives CDR1 MNHNS, CDR2 SASEGT. The CDR3 loop spans 16 amino acids. V was pared by 4 bases and J by 4 bases, with 7 bases of the junction left unmatched.

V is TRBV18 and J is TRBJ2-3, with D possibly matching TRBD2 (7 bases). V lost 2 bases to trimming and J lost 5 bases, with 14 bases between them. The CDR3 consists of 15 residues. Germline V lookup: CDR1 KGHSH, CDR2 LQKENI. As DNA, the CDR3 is TGTGCCAGCTCACCAAACCCGGGGGGCCAAGATACGCAGTATTTT. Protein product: CASSPNPGGQDTQYF.

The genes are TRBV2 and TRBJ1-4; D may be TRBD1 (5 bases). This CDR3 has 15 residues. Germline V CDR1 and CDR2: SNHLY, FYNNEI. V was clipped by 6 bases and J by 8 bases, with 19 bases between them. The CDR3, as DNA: TGTGCCAGCAGAAAGGCCGGGACTGAGCGGGAAAAACTGTTTTTT. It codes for CASRKAGTEREKLFF.

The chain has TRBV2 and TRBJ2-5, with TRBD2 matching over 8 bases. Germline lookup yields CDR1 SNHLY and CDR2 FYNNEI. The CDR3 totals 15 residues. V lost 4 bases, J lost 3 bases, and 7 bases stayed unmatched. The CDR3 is CASSGGGSGEETQYF. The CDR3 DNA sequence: TGTGCCAGCAGTGGGGGGGGTAGCGGGGAAGAGACCCAGTACTTC.